This record covers a single T cell receptor beta chain. This sample is part of a study of beta chain features in type 1 diabetes. As every portion of the isolated RNA was reverse transcribed, the sequencing read expressed TCRB transcripts. Assay: immunoSEQ multiplex PCR; the TCRdb copy retains only in-frame clones and omits some. The sample includes 300,000 to 400,000 clones, approximately 8.2% of them seen just once. Germline CDR1 SGHRS, CDR2 YFSETQ. Unmatched junction bases numbered 12, after V lost 4 bases and J lost 1 base. This CDR3 is built from 18 residues. The J gene is TRBJ1-4, the V gene TRBV5-1; 8 bases are shared with TRBD1. The source material was central memory CD4+ T cells from blood. This TCR was sampled from a woman between 18 and 29 years old in good health. For the CDR3, the DNA is TGCGCCAGCAGCGAGTATCCGCCAGGGACAGGAACTAATGAAAAACTGTTTTTT. Translating it yields CASSEYPPGTGTNEKLFF.